The T cell receptor (beta chain) under discussion was sequenced for a study of vaccination and CD4 T cells after COVID-19. Once obtained from cultured CD4+ T cells, the DNA was sequenced using the Oncomine TCR Beta short-read assay. TCRdb reprocessed the PCR reads via MiXCR and lists one record per CDR3 protein. Among roughly 14,000 distinct CDR3 sequences, about 30% were seen once, and the ten largest hold approximately 10%. With respect to this clonotype: The antigen remains undetermined.

The treatment was: approximately 9-day PBMC culture with coronavirus spike peptide pools or control peptides (ViraFEST assay). Positive PCR dates covered March to December 2020, before US Alpha, Beta and Delta variants. This CDR3 region has 13 residues. V gave up 1 base and J gave up 5 bases; unmatched junction bases: 4. Germline V lookup: CDR1 DFQATT, CDR2 SNEGSKA (reference sequence). The chain couples TRBV20-1 to TRBJ1-2; 7 nucleotides agree with TRBD1. The sample here was CD4+ T cells from blood, cultured in vitro, taken after SARS-CoV-2 vaccination. The TCR was taken from a human donor who had recovered from COVID-19. The CDR3 protein is CSARAEQGYGYTF. The CDR3 bases are TGCAGTGCTAGAGCCGAACAGGGGTATGGCTACACCTTC.